The next 2 T cell receptor beta chains were all read from a single sample in a study of OX40 agonist ivuxolimab in advanced cancers. Only in-frame clones appear in the TCRdb table, and some are missing; sequencing was by immunoSEQ multiplex PCR. The sample has about 80,000 clones; approximately 83% are singletons. The sample in question was CD4+ or CD8+ T cells sorted from blood, obtained in a trial of the OX40 agonist ivuxolimab. The receptors were gathered from an adult with an advanced solid tumor such as melanoma, head and neck, liver or kidney cancer.

This clone came up once. The chain joins TRBV4-3 to TRBJ1-2, with D uncertain. Germline CDR1 reads LGHNA; CDR2 reads YSLEER. This CDR3 spans 14 amino acids. Trimming cost V 0 bases and J 3 bases, with 8 bases left between them. Here the CDR3 reads CASSQDGRDYGYTF. The DNA of the CDR3 is TGCGCCAGCAGCCAAGATGGCCGTGACTATGGCTACACCTTC.

This rearrangement joins TRBV30 to TRBJ2-3, with 10 bases lining up with TRBD1. The CDR3 loop spans 13 amino acids. Germline lookup yields CDR1 GTSNPN and CDR2 SVGIG (reference sequence). V was pared by 4 bases and J by 6 bases, with 4 bases of the junction left unmatched. The CDR3 coding sequence is TGTGCCTGGACCGACAGGGGGCCTGATACGCAGTATTTT. It is translated as CAWTDRGPDTQYF.